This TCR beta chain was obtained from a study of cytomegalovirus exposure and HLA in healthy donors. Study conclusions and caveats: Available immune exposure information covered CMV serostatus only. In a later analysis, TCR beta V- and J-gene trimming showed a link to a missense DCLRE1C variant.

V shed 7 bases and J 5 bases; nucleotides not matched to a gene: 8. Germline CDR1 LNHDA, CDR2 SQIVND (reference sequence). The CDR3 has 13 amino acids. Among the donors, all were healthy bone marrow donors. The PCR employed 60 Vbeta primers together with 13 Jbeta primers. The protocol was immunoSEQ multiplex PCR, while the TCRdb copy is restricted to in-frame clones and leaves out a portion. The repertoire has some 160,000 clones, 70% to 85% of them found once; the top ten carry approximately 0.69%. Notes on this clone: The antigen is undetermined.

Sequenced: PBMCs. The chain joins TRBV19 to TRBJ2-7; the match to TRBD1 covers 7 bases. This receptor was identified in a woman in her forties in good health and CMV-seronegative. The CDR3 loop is CASMLTGSDEQYF. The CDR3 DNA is TGTGCCAGTATGCTGACAGGGTCGGACGAGCAGTACTTC. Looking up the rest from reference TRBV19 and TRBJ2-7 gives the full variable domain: DGGITQSPKYLFRKEGQNVTLSCEQNLNHDAMYWYRQDPGQGLRLIYYSQIVNDFQKGDIAEGYSVSREKKESFPLTVTSAQKNPTAFYLCASMLTGSDEQYFGPGTRLTVT.